The clone carrying this TCR beta chain showed up just a few times. TCRdb reprocessed the 5' RACE reads with MiXCR, giving one entry per CDR3 protein. The sample lists tens of thousands of distinct CDR3 sequences, 28% occurring once. The CDR3 contains 13 residues. After removal of 6 bases from V and 2 bases from J, the junction contained 5 bases not matched to a gene. Germline V gives CDR1 DFQATT, CDR2 SNEGSKA (reference sequence). The chain is built from TRBV20-1 and TRBJ1-1; 8 bases are a match to TRBD1. The sample comprised tumor-infiltrating memory CD4+ T cells sorted from the breast tumor. Subset specified: memory CD4+ T cells, CD4+CD45RO+CD25-. The origin of this receptor is a female donor with breast cancer. The CDR3 region has the DNA TGCAGTGCGCGACAGGGGAGAAACACTGAAGCTTTCTTT. This sequence encodes CSARQGRNTEAFF.